A single sample gave rise to the 20 T cell receptor beta chains below, sequenced in a study of T cell repertoires in cytomegalovirus infection (dated by TCRdb to the late 2010s). Sequencing relied on an Illumina HiSeq 1500. The public reads were quality trimmed at Q25 with fastp and then assembled into clones with MiXCR by TCRdb, keeping productive beta chains. Each CDR3 protein appears once, grouped with its most common genes and DNA. The sample table records 900,000 to 950,000 distinct CDR3 sequences; roughly 30% of these occur just once. Of the sample, roughly an eighth falls within the top ten clones. The treatment or condition label, read with the paper, signifies: in vitro stimulation with specific CMV peptide epitopes to enrich CMV-specific T cells. Their cognate antigens are unknown. The sample consisted of cultured CD8+ T cells from PBMCs, taken from culture after CMV antigen stimulation. The receptors stem from a human donor in good health (CMV status not recorded). Some clones in this sample may be carry-over from other donors' samples.

The chain has TRBV6-6 and TRBJ1-2; the D is unclear. Germline V gene data show CDR1 as MNHNY and CDR2 as SVGAGI (reference sequence). With 0 bases removed from V and 4 bases from J, the gap between germline ends came to 9 bases. The CDR3 length is 14 residues. Here the CDR3 reads CASSYSAEGYGYTF. CDR3 nucleotides: TGTGCCAGCAGTTACTCTGCGGAAGGCTATGGCTACACCTTC.

The chain recombines TRBV19 with TRBJ2-1; 8 bases fit TRBD2. The junction had 6 bases not matched to a gene; V was cut back by 10 bases and J by 7 bases. Looked up from germline, CDR1 is LNHDA and CDR2 is SQIVND (reference sequence). This CDR3 spans 12 amino acids. The CDR3 reads CATSTSDNEQFF. In DNA form, the CDR3 reads TGTGCCACCTCGACTAGCGATAATGAGCAGTTCTTC.

This clonotype was recorded a few times. The chain combines TRBV6-1 with TRBJ2-2; TRBD1 is a possible D gene (5 bases). The CDR3 extends over 16 amino acids. Germline assignment: CDR1 MNHNS and CDR2 SASEGT. The V gene lost 3 bases and the J gene lost 1 base, with 12 bases spanning the gap. The CDR3 region is CASSDTGRENTGELFF. The CDR3 DNA sequence: TGTGCCAGCAGTGATACAGGACGAGAGAACACCGGGGAGCTGTTTTTT.

This clonotype was counted a few times. The rearrangement joins TRBV7-9 to TRBJ2-1, with D possibly matching TRBD2 (5 bases). Trimming pared 6 bases from V and 5 bases from J, leaving 17 bases between. The germline CDR1 and CDR2 sequences are SEHNR and FQNEAQ (reference sequence). The CDR3 extends over 15 amino acids. The CDR3 is CASSSRDQLNNEQFF. The CDR3 DNA reads TGTGCCAGCAGTAGCCGGGATCAACTAAACAATGAGCAGTTCTTC.

This clonotype was counted many times. CDR3 sequence: CASSLGTSGGYYEQYV. The CDR3 nucleotides read TGTGCCAGCAGCTTAGGGACTAGCGGGGGATACTACGAGCAGTACGTC. The chain combines TRBV7-2 with TRBJ2-7; the match to TRBD2 covers 13 bases. CDR1 SGHTA and CDR2 FQGNSA come from the germline V gene. CDR3 length: 16 residues. Trimming took 1 base from V and 3 from J; bases not matched to a gene: 3.

This clonotype turned up a few times. The chain has TRBV5-1 and TRBJ2-1; unclear D gene. This CDR3 has 13 amino acids. V was pared by 6 bases and J by 4 bases, with 11 bases between. The germline V gene has CDR1 SGHRS and CDR2 YFSETQ. The DNA for the CDR3 is TGCGCCAGCACCCCGTCGGATTACAATGAGCAGTTCTTC. Its translation is CASTPSDYNEQFF.

The table lists this clonotype with a few counts. The genes are TRBV7-9 and TRBJ2-1; D may be TRBD1 or TRBD2 (5 bases each). V dropped 1 base and J dropped 6 bases, with 22 bases sitting between them. Germline assignment: CDR1 SEHNR and CDR2 FQNEAQ (reference sequence). The CDR3 is made up of 18 amino acids. The CDR3 region is CASSLEGMSGLRGNEQFF. DNA of the CDR3: TGTGCCAGCAGCTTAGAAGGGATGTCAGGCCTGAGGGGCAATGAGCAGTTCTTC. Supplemented by reference TRBV7-9 and TRBJ2-1, the full variable domain reads DTGVSQNPRHKITKRGQNVTFRCDPISEHNRLYWYRQTLGQGPEFLTYFQNEAQLEKSRLLSDRFSAERPKGSFSTLEIQRTEQGDSAMYLCASSLEGMSGLRGNEQFFGPGTRLTVL.

The V gene is TRBV13, the J gene TRBJ1-5; 7 nucleotides match TRBD1. CDR1 is PRHDT and CDR2 is FYEKMQ in the germline V gene (reference sequence). This CDR3 contains 16 residues. With V trimmed by 4 bases and J by 5 bases, 11 bases remained unmatched. For the CDR3, the DNA is TGTGCCAGCAGCTCCAATGAGGCCAGGGGGTATCAGCCCCAGCATTTT. Its translation: CASSSNEARGYQPQHF.

This chain uses TRBV10-3 with TRBJ2-5; no firm D call. The germline gives CDR1 ENHRY, CDR2 SYGVKD. This CDR3 spans 15 amino acids. V lost 0 bases to trimming and J lost 0 bases, with 8 bases between them. CDR3: CAISESLANQETQYF. The CDR3 DNA sequence: TGTGCCATCAGTGAGTCCCTGGCAAACCAAGAGACCCAGTACTTC.

The J gene is TRBJ1-2, the V gene TRBV20-1; 8 nucleotides agree with TRBD1. V dropped 1 base and J dropped 4; count of bases not matched to a gene: 5. The CDR3 has 14 residues. Per germline, CDR1 DFQATT and CDR2 SNEGSKA (reference sequence). CDR3: CSARGGDRTYGYTF. DNA of the CDR3: TGCAGTGCTAGAGGGGGGGACAGGACCTATGGCTACACCTTC.

This chain uses TRBV29-1 with TRBJ2-3; TRBD2 matches 9 bases. The CDR3 length is 14 residues. The V segment lost 8 bases and the J segment 2 bases; nucleotides outside the gene matches: 8. Germline V lookup: CDR1 SQVTM, CDR2 ANQGSEA. The CDR3 DNA follows: TGCAGCACATCTAGCGGGACCTACACAGATACGCAGTATTTT. The encoded protein is CSTSSGTYTDTQYF.

This clonotype was recorded a few times. The chain is built from TRBV18 and TRBJ2-1, with 8 bases matching TRBD1. CDR1 is KGHSH, CDR2 LQKENI, per germline. The J segment lost 5 bases and the V segment lost 4 bases, leaving 10 bases of the junction unmatched. The CDR3 sequence is 16 residues long. The CDR3 region is CASSLYRDRPNNEQFF. The CDR3 DNA is TGTGCCAGCTCACTATACCGGGACAGGCCTAACAATGAGCAGTTCTTC.

The genes are TRBV7-4 and TRBJ1-2, with D perhaps matching TRBD1 (5 bases). Germline lookup yields CDR1 SGHVT and CDR2 SQSDAQ. The CDR3 has 15 residues. Between the trimmed V and J ends, which lost 4 bases and 6 bases, there was a span of 18 bases. This chain's CDR3 is CASSSQRGGLDGYTF. The CDR3 nucleotides are TGTGCCAGCAGCTCACAGCGTGGGGGTCTCGATGGCTACACCTTC.

V usage is TRBV27 and J usage is TRBJ2-1; possible D gene TRBD1, 6 bases. Germline values: CDR1 MNHEY, CDR2 SMNVEV (reference sequence). The V and J ends lost 5 bases and 3 bases respectively, with 14 bases between them. This CDR3 has 15 residues. The CDR3 loop is CASSPSTGYYNEQFF. The CDR3 DNA reads as TGTGCCAGCAGTCCCTCCACAGGGTACTACAATGAGCAGTTCTTC.

A few counts support this clonotype. V gene TRBV4-2 combines with J gene TRBJ1-5; D may be TRBD1 (6 bases). CDR1 LGHNA and CDR2 YNFKEQ come from the germline V gene. This CDR3 is 16 amino acids long. V was cut by 3 bases and J by 4 bases, with 16 bases left in between. The CDR3 region is CASSQGTQGFNQPQHF. The DNA of the CDR3 is TGTGCCAGCAGCCAGGGTACACAGGGTTTTAATCAGCCCCAGCATTTT.

This sequence joins TRBV6-5 and TRBJ2-2; D is unresolved. CDR3 length equals 12 residues. Germline V gives CDR1 MNHEY, CDR2 SVGAGI. Trimming cost V 3 bases and J 6 bases, with 5 bases left between them. The CDR3 region is CASSYFPGELFF. CDR3 bases: TGTGCCAGCAGTTATTTTCCCGGGGAGCTGTTTTTT.

This clonotype was counted many times. The junction differs from germline at one of its ends, possibly a read error. This rearrangement joins TRBV12-3 or TRBV12-4 to TRBJ1-1, with D uncertain. This CDR3 has 13 residues. The DNA of the CDR3 is TGTGCCAGCAGCTTAGGGAAGGGCACTGAAGCTTTCTTT. Protein: CASSLGKGTEAFF.

This clonotype was seen repeatedly, ten times or more. The rearrangement joins TRBV7-9 to TRBJ1-1; D unresolved. Germline V lookup: CDR1 SEHNR, CDR2 FQNEAQ (reference sequence). V shed 5 bases and J shed 1 base, with 14 bases lying between them. The CDR3 totals 15 residues. CDR3 in amino acids: CASSPRVSQNTEAFF. The CDR3 bases are TGTGCCAGCAGCCCGCGGGTCTCTCAGAACACTGAAGCTTTCTTT.

This clonotype was picked up a small number of times. This chain uses TRBV7-9 with TRBJ2-6; D call uncertain. The CDR3 has 16 amino acids. Trimming shortened V by 2 bases and J by 11 bases, and 19 bases separated the two germline ends. Germline CDR1 is SEHNR and CDR2 is FQNEAQ (reference sequence). The CDR3: CASSLTKTGPSDVLTF. The DNA of the CDR3 is TGTGCCAGCAGCTTAACTAAGACCGGGCCATCGGACGTCCTGACTTTC.

This clonotype appeared many times. This chain links TRBV6-1 with TRBJ2-2, with 10 bases aligning to TRBD2. Per the germline V gene, CDR1 is MNHNS and CDR2 is SASEGT. V lost 1 base and J lost 8; bases outside the gene matches: 4. There are 15 residues in the CDR3. CDR3 amino acids: CASSEGLAGAGELFF. The CDR3 bases are TGTGCCAGCAGTGAAGGGCTAGCGGGGGCTGGGGAGCTGTTTTTT.